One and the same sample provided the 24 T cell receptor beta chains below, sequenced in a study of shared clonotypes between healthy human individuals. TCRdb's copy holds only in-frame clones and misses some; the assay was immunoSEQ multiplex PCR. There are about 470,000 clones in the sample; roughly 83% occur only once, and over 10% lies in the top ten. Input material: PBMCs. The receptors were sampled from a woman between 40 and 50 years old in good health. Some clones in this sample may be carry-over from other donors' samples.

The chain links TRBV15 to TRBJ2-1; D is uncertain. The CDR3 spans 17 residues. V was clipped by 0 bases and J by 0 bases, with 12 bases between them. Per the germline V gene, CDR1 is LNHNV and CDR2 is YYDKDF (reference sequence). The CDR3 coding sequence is TGTGCCACCAGCAGAGATCCAGGAGTTTCCTCCTACAATGAGCAGTTCTTC. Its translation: CATSRDPGVSSYNEQFF.

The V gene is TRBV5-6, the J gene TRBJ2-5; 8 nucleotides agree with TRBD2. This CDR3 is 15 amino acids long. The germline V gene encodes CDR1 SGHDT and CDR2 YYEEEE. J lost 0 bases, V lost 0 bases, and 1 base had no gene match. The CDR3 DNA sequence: TGTGCCAGCAGCTTGGCGGGAGGGTACCAAGAGACCCAGTACTTC. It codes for CASSLAGGYQETQYF.

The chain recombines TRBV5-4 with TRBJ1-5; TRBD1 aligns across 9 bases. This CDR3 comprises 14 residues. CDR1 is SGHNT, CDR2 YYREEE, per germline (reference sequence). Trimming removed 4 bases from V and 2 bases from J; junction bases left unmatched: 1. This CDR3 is CASSRDRGNQPQHF. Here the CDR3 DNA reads TGTGCCAGCAGCCGGGACAGGGGCAATCAGCCCCAGCATTTT.

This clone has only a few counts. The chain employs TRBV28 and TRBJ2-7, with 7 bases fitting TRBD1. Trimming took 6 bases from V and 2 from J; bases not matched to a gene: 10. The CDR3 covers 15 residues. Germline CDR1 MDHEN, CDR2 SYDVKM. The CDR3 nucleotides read TGTGCCAGCAGACGAGGGGGCGGATCCCCCTACGAGCAGTACTTC. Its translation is CASRRGGGSPYEQYF.

Written as DNA, the CDR3 is TGTGCCACCAGCAGAGAATTGATGCCAGCAGGGGCCTCCGGGGGCTACACCTTC. This codes for CATSRELMPAGASGGYTF. This chain connects TRBV15 to TRBJ1-2, with D tentatively TRBD1 (6 bases). Trimming took 0 bases from V and 8 from J, leaving 25 bases between them. The CDR3 spans 18 residues. Germline values: CDR1 LNHNV, CDR2 YYDKDF (reference sequence).

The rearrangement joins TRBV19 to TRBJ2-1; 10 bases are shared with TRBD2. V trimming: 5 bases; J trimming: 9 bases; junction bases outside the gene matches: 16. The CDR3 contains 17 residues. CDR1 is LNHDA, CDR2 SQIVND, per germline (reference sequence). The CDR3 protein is CASSVRRGLAGVTEQFF. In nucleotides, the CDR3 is TGTGCCAGTAGTGTCCGACGAGGGCTAGCGGGGGTCACTGAGCAGTTCTTC.

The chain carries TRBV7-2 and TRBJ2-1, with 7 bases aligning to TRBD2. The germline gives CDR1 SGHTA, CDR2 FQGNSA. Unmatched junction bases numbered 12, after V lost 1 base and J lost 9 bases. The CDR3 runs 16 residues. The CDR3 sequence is CASSLVRGVPLGEQFF. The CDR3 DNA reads TGTGCCAGCAGCTTAGTACGGGGGGTCCCGCTGGGTGAGCAGTTCTTC.

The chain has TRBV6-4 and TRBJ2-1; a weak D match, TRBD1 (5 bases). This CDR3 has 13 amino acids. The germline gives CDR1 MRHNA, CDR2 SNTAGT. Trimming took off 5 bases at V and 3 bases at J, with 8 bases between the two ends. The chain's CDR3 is CASSMTDYNEQFF. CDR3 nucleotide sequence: TGTGCCAGCAGTATGACAGACTACAATGAGCAGTTCTTC.

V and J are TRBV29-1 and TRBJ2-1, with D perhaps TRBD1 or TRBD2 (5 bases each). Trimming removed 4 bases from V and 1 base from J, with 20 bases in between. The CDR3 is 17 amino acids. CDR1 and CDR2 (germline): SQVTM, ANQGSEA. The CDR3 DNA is TGCAGCGTTGGAGGGACCAGGGCTTTAGAGTCCTACAATGAGCAGTTCTTC. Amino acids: CSVGGTRALESYNEQFF.

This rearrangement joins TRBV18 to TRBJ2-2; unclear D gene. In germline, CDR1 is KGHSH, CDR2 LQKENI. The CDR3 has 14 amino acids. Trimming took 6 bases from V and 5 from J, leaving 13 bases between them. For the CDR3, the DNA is TGTGCCAGCTCGCCCCGGGCCCTGACCGGGGAGCTGTTTTTT. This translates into CASSPRALTGELFF.

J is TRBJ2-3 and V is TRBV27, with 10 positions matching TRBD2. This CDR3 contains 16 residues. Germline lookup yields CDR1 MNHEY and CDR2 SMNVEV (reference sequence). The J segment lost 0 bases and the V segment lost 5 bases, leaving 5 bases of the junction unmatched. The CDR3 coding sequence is TGTGCCAGCAGTCCTCCTAGCGGGAGAAGCACAGATACGCAGTATTTT. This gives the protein CASSPPSGRSTDTQYF.

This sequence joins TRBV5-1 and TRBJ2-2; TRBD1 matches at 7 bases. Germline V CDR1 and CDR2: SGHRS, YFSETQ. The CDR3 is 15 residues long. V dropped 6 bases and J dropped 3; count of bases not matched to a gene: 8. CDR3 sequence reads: CASTPTGPYTGELFF. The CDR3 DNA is TGCGCCAGCACCCCGACAGGGCCATACACCGGGGAGCTGTTTTTT.

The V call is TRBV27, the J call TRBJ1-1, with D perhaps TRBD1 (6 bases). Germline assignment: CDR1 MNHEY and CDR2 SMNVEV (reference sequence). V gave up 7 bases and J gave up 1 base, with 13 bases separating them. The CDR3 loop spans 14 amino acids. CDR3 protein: CASMFWGRNTEAFF. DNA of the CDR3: TGTGCCAGCATGTTTTGGGGGCGGAACACTGAAGCTTTCTTT.

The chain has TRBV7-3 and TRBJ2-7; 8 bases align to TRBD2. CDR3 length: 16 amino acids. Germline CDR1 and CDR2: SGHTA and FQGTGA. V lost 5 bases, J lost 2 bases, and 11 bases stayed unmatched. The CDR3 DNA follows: TGTGCCAGCAGCCCCACCGGGGGGGACGAAGCCTACGAGCAGTACTTC. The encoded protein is CASSPTGGDEAYEQYF.

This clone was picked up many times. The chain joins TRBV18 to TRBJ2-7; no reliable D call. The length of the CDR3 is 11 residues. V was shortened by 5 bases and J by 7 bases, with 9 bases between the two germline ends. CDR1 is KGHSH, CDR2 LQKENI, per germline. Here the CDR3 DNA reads TGTGCCAGCTCATCTGCTAAGGAGCAGTACTTC. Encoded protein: CASSSAKEQYF.

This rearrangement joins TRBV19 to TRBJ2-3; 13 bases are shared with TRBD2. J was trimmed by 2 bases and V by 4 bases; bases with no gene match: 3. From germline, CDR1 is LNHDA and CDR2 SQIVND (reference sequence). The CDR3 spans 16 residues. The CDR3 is CASSTGLAGFTDTQYF. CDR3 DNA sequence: TGTGCCAGTAGTACGGGACTAGCGGGATTCACAGATACGCAGTATTTT.

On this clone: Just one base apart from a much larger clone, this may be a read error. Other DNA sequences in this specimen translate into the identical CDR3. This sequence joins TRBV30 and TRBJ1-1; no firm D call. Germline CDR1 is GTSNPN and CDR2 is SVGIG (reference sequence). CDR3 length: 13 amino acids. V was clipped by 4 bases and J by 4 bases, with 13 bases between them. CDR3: CAWNIQKLTEAFF. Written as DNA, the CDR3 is TGTGCCTGGAACATACAAAAACTCACTGAAGCTTTCTTT.

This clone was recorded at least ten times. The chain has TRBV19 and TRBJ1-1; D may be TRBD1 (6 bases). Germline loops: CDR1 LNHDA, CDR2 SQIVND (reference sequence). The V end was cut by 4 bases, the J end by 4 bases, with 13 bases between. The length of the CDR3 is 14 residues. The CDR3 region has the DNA TGTGCCAGTAGTACGGACAGTGGGCGCACTGAAGCTTTCTTT. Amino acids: CASSTDSGRTEAFF.

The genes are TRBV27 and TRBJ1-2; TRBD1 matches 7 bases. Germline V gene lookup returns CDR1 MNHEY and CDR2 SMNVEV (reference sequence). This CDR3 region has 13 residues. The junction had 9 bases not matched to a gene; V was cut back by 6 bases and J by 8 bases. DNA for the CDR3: TGTGCCAGCAGGCCAAAGGGGGCTGGCGGCTACACCTTC. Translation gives CASRPKGAGGYTF.

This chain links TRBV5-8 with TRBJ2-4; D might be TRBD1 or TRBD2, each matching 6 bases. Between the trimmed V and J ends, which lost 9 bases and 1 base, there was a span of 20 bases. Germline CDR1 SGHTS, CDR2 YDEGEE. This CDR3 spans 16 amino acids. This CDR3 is CATTSPTGAAKNIQYF. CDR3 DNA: TGTGCCACCACCAGCCCCACGGGGGCTGCCAAAAACATTCAGTACTTC.

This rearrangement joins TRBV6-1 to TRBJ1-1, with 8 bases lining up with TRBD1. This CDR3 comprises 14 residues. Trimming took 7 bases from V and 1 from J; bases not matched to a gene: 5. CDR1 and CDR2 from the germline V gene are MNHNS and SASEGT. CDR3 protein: CASNNRGTNTEAFF. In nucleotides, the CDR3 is TGTGCCAGCAACAACAGGGGGACGAACACTGAAGCTTTCTTT.

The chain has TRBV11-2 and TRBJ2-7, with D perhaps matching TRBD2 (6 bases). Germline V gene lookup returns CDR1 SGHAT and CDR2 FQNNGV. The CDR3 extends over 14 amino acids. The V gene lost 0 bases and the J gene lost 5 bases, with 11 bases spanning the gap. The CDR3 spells CASSLDGGYDEQYF. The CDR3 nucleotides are TGTGCCAGCAGCTTAGATGGGGGGTACGACGAGCAGTACTTC. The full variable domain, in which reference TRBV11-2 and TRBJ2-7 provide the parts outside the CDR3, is EAGVAQSPRYKIIEKRQSVAFWCNPISGHATLYWYQQILGQGPKLLIQFQNNGVVDDSQLPKDRFSAERLKGVDSTLKIQPAKLEDSAVYLCASSLDGGYDEQYFGPGTRLTVT.

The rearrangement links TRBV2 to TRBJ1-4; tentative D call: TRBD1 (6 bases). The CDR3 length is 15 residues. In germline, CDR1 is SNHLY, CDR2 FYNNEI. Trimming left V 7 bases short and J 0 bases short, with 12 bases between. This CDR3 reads CASTGDRPTNEKLFF. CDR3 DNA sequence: TGTGCCAGCACAGGGGATCGGCCAACTAATGAAAAACTGTTTTTT.

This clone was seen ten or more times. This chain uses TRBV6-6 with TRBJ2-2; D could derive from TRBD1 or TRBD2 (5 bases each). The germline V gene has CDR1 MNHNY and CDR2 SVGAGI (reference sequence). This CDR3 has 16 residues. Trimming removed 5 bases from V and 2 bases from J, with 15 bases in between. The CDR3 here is CASSLGPAENTGELFF. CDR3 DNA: TGTGCCAGCAGTCTGGGGCCAGCGGAAAACACCGGGGAGCTGTTTTTT.